The clone carrying this T cell receptor (beta chain) occurred a few times. Its cognate antigen is unknown. These data originate in a study of CD8 T cells in ankylosing spondylitis. Findings of the study overall: In reactive arthritis synovial fluid and blood, some motif variants had been reported before. The clones that were linked to disease were reported to be significantly enriched in matched synovial fluid samples from ankylosing spondylitis patients. Ankylosing spondylitis blood appeared to carry a characteristic TCR beta motif of roughly eight highly homologous variants.

Library preparation for TCR beta used quantitative 5'-RACE with molecular barcodes. TCRdb redid the calling of the 5' RACE reads with MiXCR, one entry per CDR3 protein. Here the sample spans around 280,000 distinct CDR3 sequences, around 18% being singletons. The J segment lost 1 base and the V segment lost 4 bases, leaving 6 bases of the junction unmatched. Germline V lookup: CDR1 SGHVS, CDR2 FQNEAQ. CDR3 length equals 15 residues. This chain connects TRBV7-8 to TRBJ1-1; 7 bases agree with TRBD1. This receptor was identified in a male donor with ankylosing spondylitis or in good health (not recorded which). Sample: blood, either unsorted or a sorted T cell fraction (not recorded which). Here the CDR3 reads CASSSKGGRNTEAFF. The CDR3 DNA reads as TGTGCCAGCAGCTCCAAAGGGGGCAGGAACACTGAAGCTTTCTTT.